The 21 T cell receptor beta chains below come from one sample, sequenced in a study of lymphopenia after photon versus proton radiotherapy. The protocol was immunoSEQ multiplex PCR, while the TCRdb copy is restricted to in-frame clones and leaves out a portion. The data contain more than 25,000 clones, approximately 90% of them singletons. This material consisted of peripheral blood, taken from a patient treated with proton-based radiotherapy. The receptors come from a woman aged 55-69 years with cholangiocarcinoma. Some clones in this sample may be carry-over from other donors' samples.

The V and J genes are TRBV27 and TRBJ2-6; weak D call: TRBD1 (6 bases). Per germline, CDR1 MNHEY and CDR2 SMNVEV (reference sequence). V gave up 5 bases and J gave up 0 bases, with 17 bases separating them. CDR3 size: 18 residues. CDR3 loop: CASSPTGLTRSGANVLTF. The CDR3 region has the DNA TGTGCCAGCAGTCCGACAGGATTAACCCGCTCTGGGGCCAACGTCCTGACTTTC. The full variable domain, rest sourced from reference TRBV27 and TRBJ2-6, is EAQVTQNPRYLITVTGKKLTVTCSQNMNHEYMSWYRQDPGLGLRQIYYSMNVEVTDKGDVPEGYKVSRKEKRNFPLILESPSPNQTSLYFCASSPTGLTRSGANVLTFGAGSRLTVL.

This chain joins TRBV2 and TRBJ1-1, with 8 positions matching TRBD1. Germline trimming cut 2 bases from V and 5 bases from J; bases unmatched to any gene: 4. The CDR3 runs to 14 residues. Per the germline V gene, CDR1 is SNHLY and CDR2 is FYNNEI. The CDR3 is CASSEPGGRTEAFF. The CDR3 DNA reads TGTGCCAGCAGTGAACCAGGGGGCAGGACTGAAGCTTTCTTT.

This chain links TRBV18 with TRBJ2-7; D is possibly TRBD1 or TRBD2 (7 bases each). The germline V gene has CDR1 KGHSH and CDR2 LQKENI. Deletions cut 3 bases from V and 2 bases from J, with 20 bases between. This CDR3 is built from 17 residues. DNA of the CDR3: TGTGCCAGCTCACCCGTCTCAGGGGGGGGACAGACCTACGAGCAGTACTTC. It yields the protein CASSPVSGGGQTYEQYF. Filled out from reference TRBV18 and TRBJ2-7, the complete variable domain reads NAGVMQNPRHLVRRRGQEARLRCSPMKGHSHVYWYRQLPEEGLKFMVYLQKENIIDESGMPKERFSAEFPKEGPSILRIQQVVRGDSAAYFCASSPVSGGGQTYEQYFGPGTRLTVT.

The CDR3 sequence is CASSYGTSGTYEQYF. The CDR3 DNA reads TGTGCCAGCAGTTACGGGACTAGCGGGACCTACGAGCAGTACTTC. The rearrangement joins TRBV6-5 to TRBJ2-7, with 13 bases lining up with TRBD2. Per the germline V gene, CDR1 is MNHEY and CDR2 is SVGAGI. The CDR3 spans 15 residues. The V gene end was trimmed by 2 bases and the J gene end by 2 bases; junction bases not matched to a gene: 0.

The rearrangement joins TRBV27 to TRBJ1-1, with TRBD1 as a possible D gene (5 bases). The CDR3 covers 16 residues. Germline V gene data show CDR1 as MNHEY and CDR2 as SMNVEV (reference sequence). The ends were cut back, 2 bases at V and 3 bases at J, with 16 bases in the middle. The CDR3 DNA reads as TGTGCCAGCAGTTTAAACCCGGGGCCGGCGGACACTGAAGCTTTCTTT. Protein: CASSLNPGPADTEAFF.

V and J are TRBV29-1 and TRBJ2-5; unclear D gene. The CDR3 length is 13 residues. Germline V gene lookup returns CDR1 SQVTM and CDR2 ANQGSEA. Trimming took off 4 bases at V and 1 base at J, with 10 bases between the two ends. The chain's CDR3 is CSVGLMVQETQYF. In DNA, the CDR3 is TGCAGCGTTGGTTTGATGGTCCAAGAGACCCAGTACTTC.

The sample holds one count of this clone. This sequence joins TRBV5-6 and TRBJ2-3, with 8 positions matching TRBD2. Germline trimming cut 4 bases from V and 5 bases from J; bases unmatched to any gene: 6. CDR1 SGHDT and CDR2 YYEEEE come from the germline V gene. This CDR3 has 14 amino acids. This CDR3 reads CASSKGTREDTQYF. CDR3 DNA: TGTGCCAGCAGCAAGGGGACTAGAGAAGATACGCAGTATTTT.

The chain links TRBV7-9 to TRBJ2-7; 9 bases map to TRBD1. Germline values: CDR1 SEHNR, CDR2 FQNEAQ (reference sequence). V dropped 5 bases and J dropped 6; count of bases not matched to a gene: 8. The CDR3 spans 14 residues. CDR3 nucleotides: TGTGCCAGCAGCCTCCGGGACAGGGTGTCCGAGCAGTACTTC. It translates to CASSLRDRVSEQYF.

This sequence joins TRBV5-1 and TRBJ1-1; unclear D gene. V lost 3 bases and J 0 bases, leaving 12 bases between the germline ends. The CDR3 is made up of 15 amino acids. Germline V gene sequence: CDR1 SGHRS, CDR2 YFSETQ. DNA for the CDR3: TGCGCCAGCAGCTCCGACAAACTCATGAACACTGAAGCTTTCTTT. Its translation is CASSSDKLMNTEAFF.

This chain links TRBV4-1 with TRBJ1-4; the match to TRBD1 covers 9 bases. Trimming at V came to 0 bases and at J to 8 bases, leaving 13 bases not matched to a gene. Germline V gene sequence: CDR1 MGHRA, CDR2 YSYEKL. The CDR3 spans 18 residues. The CDR3 bases are TGCGCCAGCAGCCAAGAAGGCATTGGGACAGGGCCCTGGGAAAAACTGTTTTTT. Its translation: CASSQEGIGTGPWEKLFF.

V and J are TRBV27 and TRBJ1-1, with unresolved D. Germline-derived CDR1 and CDR2 are MNHEY and SMNVEV (reference sequence). V lost 6 bases to trimming and J lost 0 bases, with 8 bases between them. The CDR3 runs to 13 residues. CDR3 sequence: CASRVGMNTEAFF. In DNA form, the CDR3 reads TGTGCCAGCAGGGTAGGGATGAACACTGAAGCTTTCTTT.

The CDR3 region is CASGYREYNEQFF. Here the CDR3 DNA reads TGTGCCAGCGGGTACAGGGAGTACAATGAGCAGTTCTTC. The V gene is TRBV7-2, the J gene TRBJ2-1, with a possible D match to TRBD1 (6 bases). Germline CDR1 and CDR2: SGHTA and FQGNSA. Trimming took off 8 bases at V and 4 bases at J, with 12 bases between the two ends. The CDR3 sequence is 13 residues long.

V and J are TRBV5-1 and TRBJ1-5, with TRBD1 matching over 8 bases. V trimming: 4 bases; J trimming: 6 bases; junction bases outside the gene matches: 15. Germline V gene data show CDR1 as SGHRS and CDR2 as YFSETQ. This CDR3 contains 17 residues. CDR3 sequence (DNA): TGCGCCAGCAGCACGACAGGGGACAAGCGTCAGGTTCAGCCCCAGCATTTT. This codes for CASSTTGDKRQVQPQHF.

This chain links TRBV7-6 with TRBJ2-5, with 15 bases that match TRBD2. CDR1 is SGHVS and CDR2 is FNYEAQ in the germline V gene. The CDR3 is made up of 19 amino acids. The junction had 11 bases not matched to a gene; V was cut back by 6 bases and J by 0 bases. CDR3 bases: TGTGCCAGCAGTCTTCAGGGGGGGACTAGCGGGAGGTACCAAGAGACCCAGTACTTC. Amino acids: CASSLQGGTSGRYQETQYF.

This clone was counted between two and nine times. CDR3 sequence (DNA): TGTGCCACCAGCACCAGGGGGTCTACCGGGACAGGGAGACAGCCCCAGCATTTT. It specifies CATSTRGSTGTGRQPQHF. V is TRBV15 and J is TRBJ1-5; 9 bases match TRBD1. The ends lost 4 bases at V and 7 bases at J; junction bases unmatched: 17. The CDR3 is 18 amino acids. Germline CDR1 and CDR2: LNHNV and YYDKDF (reference sequence).

CDR3 sequence: CASSLNGGNTIYF. The CDR3 DNA reads TGCGCCAGCAGCCTAAATGGGGGGAACACCATATATTTT. The rearrangement joins TRBV4-3 to TRBJ1-3; D perhaps matches TRBD1 (5 bases). The V end lost 4 bases, the J end lost 7 bases, and 11 bases lay between the germline ends. Germline CDR1 LGHNA, CDR2 YSLEER. CDR3 length: 13 residues.

This CDR3 reads CASSASGRYNEQFF. DNA of the CDR3: TGTGCCAGCAGTGCTTCAGGGAGGTACAATGAGCAGTTCTTC. The chain recombines TRBV2 with TRBJ2-1; maybe TRBD2 (6 bases). Trimming left V 4 bases short and J 4 bases short, with 11 bases between. Germline CDR1 SNHLY, CDR2 FYNNEI. This CDR3 comprises 14 residues.

The CDR3 DNA follows: TGTGCCAGCAGTTTTACAGGGGGAGAGACCCAGTACTTC. It specifies CASSFTGGETQYF. The J gene is TRBJ2-5, the V gene TRBV5-8; 8 nucleotides line up with TRBD1. This CDR3 region has 13 residues. Per the germline V gene, CDR1 is SGHTS and CDR2 is YDEGEE. Losses at the gene ends were 5 bases for V and 4 bases for J; bases not matched to a gene: 4.

On this clone itself: The junction departs from germline at one end; a sequencing error may be responsible. The rearrangement uses TRBV29-1 and TRBJ1-2, with D unclear. This CDR3 region has 12 residues. Germline V gene sequence: CDR1 SQVTM, CDR2 ANQGSEA. Here the CDR3 reads CSGETENYGYTF. In DNA form, the CDR3 reads TGCAGCGGTGAAACAGAAAACTATGGCTACACCTTC.

The V and J genes are TRBV9 and TRBJ2-7, with 13 bases that match TRBD2. The CDR3 is made up of 17 amino acids. V dropped 0 bases and J dropped 2; count of bases not matched to a gene: 5. Germline CDR1 reads SGDLS; CDR2 reads YYNGEE. The CDR3 nucleotides are TGTGCCAGCAGCGTAGGGACTAGCGGGAGCGCCGCCTACGAGCAGTACTTC. Protein sequence: CASSVGTSGSAAYEQYF.

The chain carries TRBV7-3 and TRBJ2-1, with D possibly matching TRBD2 (5 bases). V gave up 5 bases and J gave up 0 bases, with 11 bases separating them. Germline V gene data show CDR1 as SGHTA and CDR2 as FQGTGA. CDR3 length: 15 residues. CDR3 residues: CASSEGTSSYNEQFF. The CDR3 nucleotides are TGTGCCAGCAGCGAGGGTACTAGCTCCTACAATGAGCAGTTCTTC.